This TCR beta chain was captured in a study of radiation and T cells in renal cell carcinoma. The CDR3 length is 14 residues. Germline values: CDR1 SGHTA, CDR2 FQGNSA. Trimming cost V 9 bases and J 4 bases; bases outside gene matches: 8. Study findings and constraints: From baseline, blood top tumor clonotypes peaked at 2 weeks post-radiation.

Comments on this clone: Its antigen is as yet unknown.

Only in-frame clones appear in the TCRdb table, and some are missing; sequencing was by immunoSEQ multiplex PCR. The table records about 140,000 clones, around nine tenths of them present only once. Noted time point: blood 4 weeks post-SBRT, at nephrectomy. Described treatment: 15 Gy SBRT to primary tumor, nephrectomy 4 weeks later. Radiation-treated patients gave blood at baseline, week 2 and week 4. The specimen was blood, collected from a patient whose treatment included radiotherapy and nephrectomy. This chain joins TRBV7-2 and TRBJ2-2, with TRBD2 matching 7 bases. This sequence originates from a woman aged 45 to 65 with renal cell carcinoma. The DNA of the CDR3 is TGTGCCAGTCGTAGCGGGTTGTTCACCGGGGAGCTGTTTTTT. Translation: CASRSGLFTGELFF.